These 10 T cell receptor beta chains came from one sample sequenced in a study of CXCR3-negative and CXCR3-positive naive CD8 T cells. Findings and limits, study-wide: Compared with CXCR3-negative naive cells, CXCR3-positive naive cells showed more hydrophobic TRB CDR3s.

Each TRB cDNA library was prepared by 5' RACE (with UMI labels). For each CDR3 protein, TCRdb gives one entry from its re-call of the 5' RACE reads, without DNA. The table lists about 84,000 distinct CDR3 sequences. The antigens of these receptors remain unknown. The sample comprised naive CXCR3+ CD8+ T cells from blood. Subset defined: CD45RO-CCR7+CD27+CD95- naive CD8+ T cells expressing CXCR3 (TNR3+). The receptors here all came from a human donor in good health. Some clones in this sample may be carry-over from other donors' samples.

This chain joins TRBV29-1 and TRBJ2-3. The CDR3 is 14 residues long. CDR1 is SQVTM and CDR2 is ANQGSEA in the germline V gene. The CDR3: CSVEDGRYTDTQYF.

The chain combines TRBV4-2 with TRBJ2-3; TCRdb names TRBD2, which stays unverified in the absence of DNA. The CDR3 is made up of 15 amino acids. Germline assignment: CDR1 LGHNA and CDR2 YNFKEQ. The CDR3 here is CASSQGLSGADTQYF.

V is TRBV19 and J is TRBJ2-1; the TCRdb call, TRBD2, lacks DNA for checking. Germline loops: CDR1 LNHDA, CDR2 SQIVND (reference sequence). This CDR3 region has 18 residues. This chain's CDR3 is CASSIATRGTSLYNEQFF.

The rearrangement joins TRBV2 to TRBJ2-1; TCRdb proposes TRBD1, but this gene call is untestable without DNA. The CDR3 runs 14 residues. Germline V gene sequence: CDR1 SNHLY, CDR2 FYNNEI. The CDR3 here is CASSHQGAYNEQFF.

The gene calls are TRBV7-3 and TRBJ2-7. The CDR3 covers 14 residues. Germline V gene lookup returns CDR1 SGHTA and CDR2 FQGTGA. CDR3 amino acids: CASSLDGGPYEQYF.

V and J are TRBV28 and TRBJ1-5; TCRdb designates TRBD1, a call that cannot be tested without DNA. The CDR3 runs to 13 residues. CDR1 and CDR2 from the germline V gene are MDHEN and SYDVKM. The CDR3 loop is CASSLFRGQPQHF.

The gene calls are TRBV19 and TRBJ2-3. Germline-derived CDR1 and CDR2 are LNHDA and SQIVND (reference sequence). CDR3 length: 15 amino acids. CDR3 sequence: CASSLVGVALDTQYF.

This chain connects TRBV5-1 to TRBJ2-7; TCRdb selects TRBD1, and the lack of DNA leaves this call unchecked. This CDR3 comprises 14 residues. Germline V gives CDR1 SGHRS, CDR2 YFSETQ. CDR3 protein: CASSLTGDSYEQYF.

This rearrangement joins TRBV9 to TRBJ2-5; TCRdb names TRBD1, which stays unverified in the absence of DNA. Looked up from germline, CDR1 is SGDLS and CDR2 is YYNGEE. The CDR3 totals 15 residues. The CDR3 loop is CASSVGDREQETQYF.

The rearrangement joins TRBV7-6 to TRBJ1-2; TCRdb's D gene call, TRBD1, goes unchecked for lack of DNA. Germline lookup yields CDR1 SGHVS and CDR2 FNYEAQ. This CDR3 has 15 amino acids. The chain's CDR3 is CASSPTAGGGYGYTF.